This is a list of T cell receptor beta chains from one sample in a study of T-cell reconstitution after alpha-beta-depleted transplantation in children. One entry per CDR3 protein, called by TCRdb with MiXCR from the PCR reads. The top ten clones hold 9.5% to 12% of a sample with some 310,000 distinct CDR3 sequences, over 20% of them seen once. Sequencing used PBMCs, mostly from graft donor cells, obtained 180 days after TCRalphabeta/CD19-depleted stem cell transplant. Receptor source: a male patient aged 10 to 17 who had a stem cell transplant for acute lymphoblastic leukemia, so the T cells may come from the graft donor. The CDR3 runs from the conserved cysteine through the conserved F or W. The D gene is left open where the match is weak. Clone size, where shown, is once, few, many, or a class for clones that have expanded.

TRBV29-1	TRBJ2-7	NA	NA	TGCAGCGTTATAGCCAGGGCAACCTACGAGCAGTACTTC	CSVIARATYEQYF
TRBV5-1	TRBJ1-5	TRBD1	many	TGCGCCAGCAGCTTGGGCCAGGGGGGTGGTCAGCCCCAGCATTTT	CASSLGQGGGQPQHF
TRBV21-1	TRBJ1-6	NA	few	TGTGCCAGCAGCAAAGCGAATGAGCCCGGGACCGCGGATAATTCACCCCTCCACTTT	CASSKANEPGTADNSPLHF
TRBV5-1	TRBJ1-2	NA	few	TGCGCCAGCAGCTTTAGGGCAGGAGCTAACTATGGCTACACCTTC	CASSFRAGANYGYTF
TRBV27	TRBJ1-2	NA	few	TGTGCCAGCAGCTTTACAGGGCGGTATGGCTACACCTTC	CASSFTGRYGYTF
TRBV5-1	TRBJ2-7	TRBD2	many	TGCGCCAGCAGCCCGGGACTAGCGGCCACCTACGAGCAGTACTTC	CASSPGLAATYEQYF
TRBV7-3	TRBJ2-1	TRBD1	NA	TGTGCCAGCAGTTCCGGGACAGGGGACTACAATGAGCAGTTCTTC	CASSSGTGDYNEQFF
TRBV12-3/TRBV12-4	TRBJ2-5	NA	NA	TGTGCCAGCAGTTTAGTTGGGGCTCAGTACTTC	CASSLVGAQYF
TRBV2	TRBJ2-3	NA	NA	TGTGCCAGCAGGTTAGGGAAGTGGAGCACAGATACGCAGTATTTT	CASRLGKWSTDTQYF
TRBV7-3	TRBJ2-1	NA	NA	TGTGCCAGCAGCTTTTACGGGATGAATGAGCAGTTCTTC	CASSFYGMNEQFF
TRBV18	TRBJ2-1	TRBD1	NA	TGTGCCAGCTCACCACGGGGACAGATCTCCTACAATGAGCAGTTCTTC	CASSPRGQISYNEQFF
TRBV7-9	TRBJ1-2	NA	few	TGTGCCAGCAGCTTGGTGGGAGCGGGGAACTATGGCTACACCTTC	CASSLVGAGNYGYTF
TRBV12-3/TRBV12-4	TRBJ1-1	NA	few	TGTGCCAGCAGTTTTTACACCCACACTGAAGCTTTCTTT	CASSFYTHTEAFF
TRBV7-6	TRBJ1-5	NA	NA	TGTGCCAGCAGCTCGGACAGCTTCAATCAGCCCCAGCATTTT	CASSSDSFNQPQHF
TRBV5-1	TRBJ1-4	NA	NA	TGCGCCAGCAGCTTGGCCGGAGCAAATGAAAAACTGTTTTTT	CASSLAGANEKLFF
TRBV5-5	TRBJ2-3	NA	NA	TGTGCCAGCAGCTGGGGACGTCTAGATACGCAGTATTTT	CASSWGRLDTQYF
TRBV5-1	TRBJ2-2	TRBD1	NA	TGCGCCAGCAGCTTACGTCAAGCCCTAACCGGGACAGGGAACACCGGGGAGCTGTTTTTT	CASSLRQALTGTGNTGELFF
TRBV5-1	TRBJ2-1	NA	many	TGCGCCAGCAGCCCAGAGCTAAACAATGAGCAGTTCTTC	CASSPELNNEQFF
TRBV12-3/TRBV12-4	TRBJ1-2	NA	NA	TGTGCCAGCAGTTTAGGGGGGAGGAATTATGGCTACACCTTC	CASSLGGRNYGYTF
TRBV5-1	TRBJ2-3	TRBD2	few	TGCGCCAGCACCACCGCGGTGGGACAACCGGGACTAGCGGGAGGGGCCACAGATACGCAGTATTTT	CASTTAVGQPGLAGGATDTQYF
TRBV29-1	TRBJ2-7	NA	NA	TGCAGCGTTAGTGGGAGTGCCCTCGACGTACTAGGCCACGAGCAGTACTTC	CSVSGSALDVLGHEQYF
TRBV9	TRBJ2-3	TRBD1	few	TGTGCCAGCAGCGACCGACAGGGGGCTATTACAGATACGCAGTATTTT	CASSDRQGAITDTQYF
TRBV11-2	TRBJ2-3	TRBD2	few	TGTGCCAGCAGCTTACCTCGGACTAGCGGGAGTTGGGGGGCCAGCACAGATACGCAGTATTTT	CASSLPRTSGSWGASTDTQYF
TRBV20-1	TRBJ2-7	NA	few	TGCAGTGCTAGTGCAGTATCCTACGAGCAGTACTTC	CSASAVSYEQYF
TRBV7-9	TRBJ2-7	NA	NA	TGTGCCAGCAGCTTTCCAGCAGGGGAGTACGAGCAGTACTTC	CASSFPAGEYEQYF
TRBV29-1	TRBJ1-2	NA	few	TGCAGCGCCCGGGCCGGGCTCACTAACTATGGCTACACCTTC	CSARAGLTNYGYTF
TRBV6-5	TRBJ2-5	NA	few	TGTGCCAGCAGTTTCGATCAAGAGACCCAGTACTTC	CASSFDQETQYF
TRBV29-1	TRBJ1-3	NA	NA	TGCAGCGCAGGCCGGGCGTCTGGAAACACCATATATTTT	CSAGRASGNTIYF
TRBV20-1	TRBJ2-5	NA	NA	TGCAGTGCTAGAGATTGGGGACTGCGGCAAGAGACCCAGTACTTC	CSARDWGLRQETQYF
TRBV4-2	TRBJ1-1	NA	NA	TGTGCCAGCAGCCAAGATGGGGCCCAGAGGAACACTGAAGCTTTCTTT	CASSQDGAQRNTEAFF
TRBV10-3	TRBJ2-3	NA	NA	TGTGCCACAGGAGATACGCAGTATTTT	CATGDTQYF